This T cell receptor beta chain was observed in a study of blood T cell repertoires in COVID-19. Original processing methods: Counts of nucleated cells, estimated from reference gene primer amplification, were obtained. Measured with immunoSEQ multiplex PCR; TCRdb has only the in-frame clones, and not every one. V and J calls and clone size come straight from that table; D and trimming were deduced from the DNA. The sample consists of 100,000 or so clones, approximately 91% of them appearing once. V lost 3 bases, J lost 5 bases, and 17 bases lay in between. The CDR3 is 15 amino acids. Germline V gene data show CDR1 as DFQATT and CDR2 as SNEGSKA (reference sequence).

V and J are TRBV20-1 and TRBJ2-1; tentatively, D is TRBD2 (6 bases). This receptor was obtained from a man aged 50 or older with active COVID-19. Sequencing input: peripheral blood. The CDR3, as DNA: TGCAGTGCTAGTGTGTCTAGCGTCAATCACAATGAGCAGTTCTTC. Its translation: CSASVSSVNHNEQFF.